This T cell receptor (beta chain) was retrieved from a study of vaccination effects on CD4 cells after COVID-19. Note on this clone: Its antigen is not identified.

The CDR3 is 16 residues long. The protocol was immunoSEQ multiplex PCR, while the TCRdb copy is restricted to in-frame clones and leaves out a portion. The table records some 60,000 clones, roughly four fifths of them present only once. Pools of viral peptides were used by the ViraFEST assay to expand antigen-specific CD4+ T cells ahead of sequencing. Scientists isolated CD4+ T cells after a roughly 9-day culture period ended. People in the vaccine group had not been infected with SARS-CoV-2 before, and their nucleocapsid antibodies were negative. The receptor was derived from a human donor who received a COVID-19 vaccine. Sequenced material: CD4+ T cells from PBMCs cultured with HCoV-NL63 spike peptides, taken before COVID-19 vaccination. This chain uses TRBV21-1 with TRBJ1-1. TRBV21-1 is noted as a pseudogene. CDR3 amino acids: CASSKRGGRVATEAFF. The CDR3 nucleotides read TGTGCCAGCAGCAAACGAGGGGGGCGCGTGGCCACTGAAGCTTTCTTT.